The entry that follows covers one TCR beta chain sequence. Its antigen is undetermined. It was cDNA, reverse transcribed from extracted RNA, that served as the sequencing template. TCRdb's table, derived via immunoSEQ multiplex PCR, lists solely in-frame clones and lacks some. The sample has about 190,000 clones, more than 55% seen once. The data are from a study of CD8+ T cells in alopecia areata. Study-level results: On tofacitinib, scalp clonality and expanded CD8+ clones among top 100 fell significantly. Just one nonresponder means the tie between baseline CD8+ expansion and response stays uncertain. While patients received tofacitinib, many expanded lesional clones remained present in scalp and blood.

Germline V lookup: CDR1 ENHRY, CDR2 SYGVKD. V lost 10 bases and J lost 6; bases outside the gene matches: 7. This CDR3 spans 13 amino acids. Treatment specified: oral pan-JAK inhibitor, 5-10 mg twice daily. This material consisted of CD4+ T cells sorted from blood, taken around week 50, from a patient treated with tofacitinib. The genes are TRBV10-3 and TRBJ1-5; 9 bases line up with TRBD1. The receptor was isolated from a human donor with alopecia areata. CDR3 region: CATKGQGPQPQHF. The CDR3 DNA reads as TGTGCCACTAAGGGACAGGGCCCTCAGCCCCAGCATTTT.